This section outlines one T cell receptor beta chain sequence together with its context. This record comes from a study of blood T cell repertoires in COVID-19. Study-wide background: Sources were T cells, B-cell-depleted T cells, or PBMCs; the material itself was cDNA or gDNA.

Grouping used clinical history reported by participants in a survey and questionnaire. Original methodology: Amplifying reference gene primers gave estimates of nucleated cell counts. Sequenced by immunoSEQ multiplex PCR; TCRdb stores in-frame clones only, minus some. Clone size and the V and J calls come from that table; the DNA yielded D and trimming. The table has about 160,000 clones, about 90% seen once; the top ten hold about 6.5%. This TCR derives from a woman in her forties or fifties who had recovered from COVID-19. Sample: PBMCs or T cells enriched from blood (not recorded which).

The CDR3 DNA reads as TGTGCCAGCAGTTCCGGGACAGGGACCCCCTACGAGCAGTACTTC. Encoded protein: CASSSGTGTPYEQYF. J is TRBJ2-7 and V is TRBV28; TRBD1 matches at 9 bases. The CDR3 runs 15 residues. Germline loops: CDR1 MDHEN, CDR2 SYDVKM. V shed 4 bases and J 2 bases; nucleotides not matched to a gene: 6.